This T cell receptor (beta chain) stems from a study of cytomegalovirus exposure and HLA in healthy donors (dated by TCRdb to the late 2010s). Background on the whole study: In an earlier analysis of fewer than 750 of the donors, 250 to 300 Gb of sequence data and 120 million or so unique TCR beta sequences from 150 million to 200 million T cells were reported. An early release covering some 640 HLA-typed donors comprised roughly 300 gigabases of sequencing data and tens of millions of unique TCR sequences. Among the roughly 400 genotyped donors, more than 70% belonged to the genetic ancestry cluster associated with self-reported Caucasian donors. The study aimed to test whether signatures of past pathogen exposure could be identified by cataloging public T cell receptors. Using immunosequencing, the study profiled T cell repertoires from about 650 subjects and related those repertoires to cytomegalovirus serostatus. Along with the approximately 650-subject first cohort, a separate validation cohort of over 90 different subjects was used. High-throughput TCR immunosequencing, statistical association of individual TCRs with disease status, and machine learning were combined to predict cytomegalovirus infection status. A later analysis re-analyzed previously published TCR beta repertoires from several hundred donors and added high-resolution HLA genotyping to study TCR occurrence patterns. Rather than using new phenotypic data, the later analysis identified candidate immune exposures from TCR beta sequences and from how often those sequences occurred across donors. An earlier analysis of 587 of the donors used high-throughput TCR beta sequencing to judge whether each TCR beta V gene segment behaved as functional or pseudogenic. Donor age, sex, ethnicity and CMV serostatus were compiled together with the repertoire data. In a later genetic analysis, genome-wide SNP genotypes for about three fifths of the 666 donors were used, and that subset was treated as a discovery cohort. Every discovery cohort repertoire had been produced on one sequencing platform. HLA typing covered class I and class II loci at four-digit resolution. Typing coverage differed by locus: A, B, C, DRB1 and DQB1 were typed in roughly 620-640 donors, DQA1 in around 500, DPA1 in around 600, and DPB1 in 400 to 490. Roughly five DR-DQ haplotypes were handled as single units for association and clustering, since linkage in the cohort was strong. On average, around 240,000 unique TCR beta nucleotide sequences were sequenced per donor among several hundred genotyped donors of the cohort, with roughly 19% of those sequences being non-productive. The full study reports these points: Presence/absence analyses assumed roughly uniform sequencing depth across donors, an assumption that may not hold. Three of the identified cytomegalovirus-associated TCR beta chains were confirmed in vitro to be specific for cytomegalovirus antigens. In a later analysis, HLA-associated TCR beta chains showed more clonal expansion and lower generation probabilities than non-associated chains that were equally common. It was suggested by the authors that the approach could potentially be generalized to other disease states and immunological phenotypes. V-gene and J-gene trimming of TCR beta chains was associated with a missense DCLRE1C variant in a later genetic analysis, and the association was replicated in an independent cohort. Because the 87-base-pair reads could not distinguish some IMGT-functional V segments, including TRBV6-2 and TRBV6-3, those segments were excluded. A cluster of highly shared sequence variants was judged likely to be a technical artifact of the sequencing pipeline. In both the original and validation cohorts, the classifier was reported to diagnose cytomegalovirus status with high specificity and sensitivity. Because HLA typing was missing for some donors at each locus, association tests included only the typed subset. When HLA alleles, especially DR and DQ, strongly co-occurred, attributing TCR associations to individual alleles was difficult. In a later analysis, 16,951 TCR beta sequences were associated with specific HLA alleles at a false discovery rate of 0.05. An earlier analysis of approximately 590 of the donors showed that most TCR beta V segments appeared in productive rearrangements either about 90% or about 30% of the time, which broadly matched IMGT annotations. The study listed 164 TCR beta chains as associated with cytomegalovirus. Correlated functional status among segregating V segments might reflect linkage disequilibrium, but an unknown experimental factor could not be ruled out. A further reported finding was that TCR beta sequences accurately predicted the HLA-A and HLA-B alleles for most subjects in the first cohort. This cohort had only TCR beta chains sequenced, and the lack of alpha or paired-chain data limited which features could be detected. In a later analysis, several top co-occurrence clusters were reported to appear linked to parvovirus B19, influenza, CMV and Epstein-Barr virus. Most CMV-associated TCR beta chains appeared to be HLA-restricted in a later analysis, and the HLA associations seemed to be driven largely by CMV exposure. Most TCR sequences were seen in very few donors, while some public TCRs were found in many individuals. A later genetic analysis reported fewer N-insertions in productive TCRs among donors in an Asian-associated ancestry cluster than the roughly 620-donor mean. According to a later analysis, TCR association rates differed among HLA loci, with DRB1 alleles showing the most associated TCRs and HLA-C alleles showing the fewest. The earlier analysis of approximately 560 of the donors excluded seventeen rarely observed V segments, including chromosome 9 orphons, because counts were too low. CMV serostatus was the only immune exposure information available for the cohort.

To note about this clone: Its antigen is unknown. The sample holds no much larger clone one base away, and base qualities are not on file.

In total, roughly 670 healthy bone marrow donors made up the cohort. At the time of sampling, every cohort member was nominally healthy, though immune exposures that went unrecorded were likely present. The donor was CMV seropositive and was included in the group of about 290 seropositive cohort members. A peripheral blood sample was provided by each donor, and peripheral blood mononuclear cells were used for TCR beta sequencing. The Qiagen DNeasy Blood Extraction Kit was used to extract genomic DNA from the blood cell samples. Library prep was done by the immunoSEQ multiplex PCR assay. For the multiplex PCR, a mixture combining 60 forward primers for TCR Vbeta segments and 13 reverse primers for TCR Jbeta segments was used. The CDR3 region of rearranged TCR beta genes was amplified from genomic DNA by a multiplex PCR assay. The Illumina HiSeq System was used to sequence the amplified TCR beta libraries as 87-base-pair reads. The authors' analysis ran thus. A later analysis tallied tens of millions of unique TCR beta chains across the 700 or so repertoires, and approximately 11 million of those chains were shared by two or more donors. Raw reads were error-corrected and collapsed into unique sequences with a nearest-neighbor algorithm that merged closely related sequences to remove PCR and sequencing errors. V, D and J gene segments were assigned by aligning CDR3 sequences to IMGT reference sequences. For a sequence to be retained, at least a six-nucleotide match to both a V gene segment and a J gene segment was required. Rearrangements were called productive when the CDR3 lacked stop codons and stayed in frame with V and J; all others were non-productive. Following IMGT convention, CDR3 was defined as the stretch from the second conserved V-encoded cysteine to the conserved J-encoded phenylalanine. In an earlier analysis of just under 600 of the donors, sequences lacking an unambiguous match to a single V gene segment were excluded. An earlier analysis of 587 of the donors called V segments functional above 56.7% productive rearrangements and segregating when the between-donor standard deviation exceeded 5%. A statistical classification framework was built for diagnosing cytomegalovirus status from the catalog of TCR beta chain sequences. A later analysis assigned V and J genes by comparing TCR nucleotide sequences with IMGT/GENE-DB human TR gene sequences. A later analysis assigned CDR3 sequences and most-parsimonious VDJ recombination scenarios with the TCRdist pipeline. In a later analysis, every TCR beta chain was defined by the combination of its CDR3 amino acid sequence and its V-gene family, and reads without a unique V-gene family were dropped. As a way to deal with suspected cross-contamination and a sequencing artifact, a later analysis dropped approximately 570 nucleotide sequences that were highly shared and had low generation probability. A later analysis calculated a clonal expansion index for each public chain from normalized within-repertoire ranks of inferred template counts. In a later analysis, generation probabilities were computed using a VDJ recombination model fitted to out-of-frame rearrangements, and the results were checked against IGoR. In a later analysis, hypergeometric tests were used to score TCR-TCR, TCR-HLA and TCR-CMV co-occurrence, with a repertoire-size bias correction applied to TCR pairs. To estimate false discovery rates, a later analysis permuted the HLA or CMV assignments 20 times. In a later analysis, co-occurring TCRs were grouped with DBSCAN, and TCRdist sequence similarity was added when clustering was performed within HLA-allele-positive subsets. Repertoires with fewer than 30,000 or more than 120,000 public chains were left out of co-occurrence clustering, as were five repertoires with anomalous nucleotide sharing. Held by TCRdb, this immuneACCESS table contains in-frame sequences only and omits some clones. Under half of the omission traces to an unresolved V gene where checked; the cause of the rest is unknown. V and J calls and clone size are given by that table; D and trimming were obtained from the DNA. The sample table lists some 110,000 clones, 65% to 85% of them with a count of one. The ten top clones hold 2.5% to 3% of the sample.

Spanning cysteine to phenylalanine, the CDR3 consists of 14 amino acids. Just the 42-base CDR3 DNA is kept, in frame starting at base 1. The germline V gene supplies CDR1 MNHEY and CDR2 SVGAGI. This TCR was recovered from a male donor in good health and CMV-seropositive. The sequenced sample consisted of PBMCs. In this chain, TRBV6-5 is recombined with TRBJ2-5; tentative D gene TRBD2, with 5 bases matching. The DNA end is more similar to TRBJ2-7, so the J call may be wrong. Read as DNA, the sequence is TGTGCCAGCAGTTCTAGCACCGAGACCTACGAGCAGTACTTC. Translated, this gives CASSSSTETYEQYF.